What follows are 28 T cell receptor beta chains derived from one specimen sequenced in a study of CD8+ T cells in alopecia areata. RNA, once extracted, was reverse transcribed into cDNA for use as the sequencing template. Sequencing used immunoSEQ multiplex PCR; TCRdb keeps in-frame clones, though not all of them. Among 98,000 or so clones, around 59% were seen once, and the ten largest hold more than 20%. The sample comprised CD8+ T cells sorted from blood. These receptors were taken from a human donor in good health.

The rearrangement links TRBV18 to TRBJ1-2, with D possibly matching TRBD1 (6 bases). V dropped 0 bases and J dropped 8 bases, with 16 bases sitting between them. In germline, CDR1 is KGHSH, CDR2 LQKENI. This CDR3 contains 15 residues. CDR3 amino acids: CASSPPTGLGAGYTF. The DNA for the CDR3 is TGTGCCAGCTCACCACCGACCGGGCTGGGGGCAGGCTACACCTTC.

This clone has just a few counts. This chain connects TRBV30 to TRBJ2-1, with D hard to call. The length of the CDR3 is 14 residues. V lost 3 bases and J 6 bases, leaving 15 bases between the germline ends. CDR1 is GTSNPN, CDR2 SVGIG, per germline (reference sequence). The CDR3 spells CAWRVDWGSNEQFF. The CDR3 DNA sequence: TGTGCCTGGAGGGTGGATTGGGGATCCAATGAGCAGTTCTTC.

V gene TRBV13 combines with J gene TRBJ2-1; 8 nucleotides match TRBD2. The CDR3 is 15 residues long. The V gene's germline CDR1 is PRHDT and CDR2 FYEKMQ (reference sequence). V lost 7 bases and J lost 7; bases outside the gene matches: 12. The CDR3 DNA follows: TGTGCCAGCACCCCCGGCGGGGGGCCGCGGAATGAGCAGTTCTTC. This codes for CASTPGGGPRNEQFF.

The chain joins TRBV25-1 to TRBJ1-5; 7 nucleotides line up with TRBD1. The germline V gene encodes CDR1 MGHDK and CDR2 SYGVNS. This CDR3 has 13 residues. Trimming cost V 6 bases and J 5 bases; bases outside gene matches: 4. CDR3 DNA sequence: TGTGCCAGCAGCGCTACAGGGGATCAGCCCCAGCATTTT. Amino acid sequence: CASSATGDQPQHF.

This clone was seen a handful of times. The rearrangement uses TRBV15 and TRBJ1-5; D gene unclear. CDR1 is LNHNV and CDR2 is YYDKDF in the germline V gene (reference sequence). Trimming left V 0 bases short and J 4 bases short, with 19 bases between. The CDR3 contains 18 residues. CDR3 DNA sequence: TGTGCCACCAGCAGAGATCCTATCGGAACTGTTGGTAATCAGCCCCAGCATTTT. It specifies CATSRDPIGTVGNQPQHF.

This clone was seen only a few times. This sequence joins TRBV27 and TRBJ1-1; D gene uncertain. V was clipped by 2 bases and J by 0 bases, with 10 bases between them. CDR3 length equals 15 residues. CDR1 is MNHEY and CDR2 is SMNVEV in the germline V gene (reference sequence). CDR3 protein: CASSLAGPLNTEAFF. CDR3 sequence (DNA): TGTGCCAGCAGTTTAGCGGGCCCTTTGAACACTGAAGCTTTCTTT.

The rearrangement links TRBV29-1 to TRBJ2-1; TRBD1 matches at 9 bases. Trimming at V came to 4 bases and at J to 7 bases, leaving 5 bases not matched to a gene. Germline V CDR1 and CDR2: SQVTM, ANQGSEA. This CDR3 has 13 residues. The CDR3 protein is CSVAQTGGNEQFF. The CDR3 DNA reads TGCAGCGTTGCCCAGACAGGGGGGAATGAGCAGTTCTTC.

The genes are TRBV2 and TRBJ1-4; 7 bases match TRBD1. In germline, CDR1 is SNHLY, CDR2 FYNNEI. V gave up 3 bases and J gave up 7 bases; unmatched junction bases: 8. There are 15 residues in the CDR3. CDR3: CASSDGDSLGEKLFF. CDR3 nucleotide sequence: TGTGCCAGCAGTGATGGGGACAGTCTTGGTGAAAAACTGTTTTTT.

The V call is TRBV25-1, the J call TRBJ2-3; unclear D gene. This CDR3 is 11 amino acids long. With 6 bases removed from V and 2 bases from J, the gap between germline ends came to 3 bases. CDR1 MGHDK and CDR2 SYGVNS come from the germline V gene. In DNA, the CDR3 is TGTGCCAGCAGAGTCACAGATACGCAGTATTTT. It codes for CASRVTDTQYF.

This sequence joins TRBV13 and TRBJ2-5, with TRBD2 matching 13 bases. The CDR3 length is 16 residues. J was trimmed by 2 bases and V by 6 bases; bases with no gene match: 6. Germline lookup yields CDR1 PRHDT and CDR2 FYEKMQ (reference sequence). The CDR3 bases are TGTGCCAGCAGTTACGGGACTAGCGGGGTGCAAGAGACCCAGTACTTC. It translates to CASSYGTSGVQETQYF.

V gene TRBV5-6 combines with J gene TRBJ2-7; tentative D call: TRBD2 (6 bases). The DNA end lines up better with TRBJ2-5; the J call may be wrong. Germline lookup yields CDR1 SGHDT and CDR2 YYEEEE. The CDR3 has 13 amino acids. For the CDR3, the DNA is TGTGCCAGCAGCTTGGGACTAGGAGGGACCCAGTACTTC. Translated, it gives CASSLGLGGTQYF.

The rearrangement joins TRBV9 to TRBJ1-2; possibly TRBD1 for D (6 bases). V was pared by 0 bases and J by 5 bases, with 11 bases between. CDR3 length: 14 amino acids. The germline gives CDR1 SGDLS, CDR2 YYNGEE. CDR3: CASSVGGQKYGYTF. Here the CDR3 DNA reads TGTGCCAGCAGCGTAGGCGGACAGAAATATGGCTACACCTTC.

This clone was picked up a small number of times. The rearrangement uses TRBV2 and TRBJ2-1, with D perhaps TRBD2 (6 bases). This CDR3 spans 16 amino acids. With 4 bases removed from V and 9 bases from J, the gap between germline ends came to 22 bases. CDR1 and CDR2 (germline): SNHLY, FYNNEI. The CDR3 sequence is CASSAGPPYGGTEQFF. The CDR3 nucleotides read TGTGCCAGCAGTGCCGGGCCCCCGTACGGGGGTACTGAGCAGTTCTTC.

This clone was detected only a few times. V gene TRBV21-1 combines with J gene TRBJ2-1. TRBV21-1 is a pseudogene locus. The CDR3 covers 17 residues. CDR3 protein: CASSNGAGRVSYNEQFF. In nucleotides, the CDR3 is TGTGCCAGCAGCAACGGGGCAGGAAGAGTTAGCTACAATGAGCAGTTCTTC.

The count of this clone is one. CDR3 amino acids: CASSPPPLAGDENIQYF. In nucleotides, the CDR3 is TGTGCCAGCAGCCCCCCCCCGCTAGCGGGGGATGAAAACATTCAGTACTTC. V and J are TRBV9 and TRBJ2-4, with 10 bases aligning to TRBD2. The V segment lost 4 bases and the J segment 5 bases; nucleotides outside the gene matches: 12. Germline V gene sequence: CDR1 SGDLS, CDR2 YYNGEE. The CDR3 sequence is 17 residues long.

This sequence joins TRBV4-1 and TRBJ2-5, with TRBD1 identical over 7 bases. The CDR3 runs to 14 residues. Germline assignment: CDR1 MGHRA and CDR2 YSYEKL. V gave up 4 bases and J gave up 1 base; unmatched junction bases: 3. In DNA form, the CDR3 reads TGCGCCAGCAGCCCGGGGACAGCCCAAGAGACCCAGTACTTC. Translation: CASSPGTAQETQYF.

This clone showed up just a few times. This chain joins TRBV29-1 and TRBJ1-1; TRBD1 is a possible D gene (5 bases). The CDR3 has 13 residues. The V and J ends lost 5 bases and 1 base respectively, with 11 bases between them. Germline CDR1 is SQVTM and CDR2 is ANQGSEA. The CDR3 loop reads CSVPGRRNTEAFF. The CDR3 nucleotides read TGCAGCGTTCCGGGACGGCGGAACACTGAAGCTTTCTTT.

The rearrangement uses TRBV6-1 and TRBJ2-7, with TRBD2 matching over 7 bases. The trim removed 2 bases at V and 3 bases at J, leaving 4 bases unmatched. This CDR3 is 14 amino acids long. From germline, CDR1 is MNHNS and CDR2 SASEGT. This chain's CDR3 is CASSEWGGRYEQYF. The CDR3 DNA sequence: TGTGCCAGCAGTGAATGGGGGGGACGCTACGAGCAGTACTTC.

At least ten counts were recorded for this clone. The genes are TRBV6-4 and TRBJ2-2; the match to TRBD1 covers 8 bases. The V and J ends lost 6 bases and 3 bases, in that order; junction bases with no gene match: 12. This CDR3 spans 17 amino acids. From germline, CDR1 is MRHNA and CDR2 SNTAGT. CDR3 amino acids: CASSPLSGGMDTGELFF. In DNA, the CDR3 is TGTGCCAGCAGCCCCTTGTCAGGGGGCATGGACACCGGGGAGCTGTTTTTT.

The J gene is TRBJ1-1, the V gene TRBV29-1, with D possibly matching TRBD1 (6 bases). The CDR3 covers 14 residues. The germline V gene encodes CDR1 SQVTM and CDR2 ANQGSEA. V was pared by 1 base and J by 6 bases, with 15 bases between. Here the CDR3 DNA reads TGCAGCGTTGAAGTTGAAGGGGGGGTCTCTGAAGCTTTCTTT. It codes for CSVEVEGGVSEAFF.

The genes are TRBV2 and TRBJ2-5, with 12 bases matching TRBD2. The CDR3 sequence is 16 residues long. The germline CDR1 and CDR2 sequences are SNHLY and FYNNEI. Unmatched junction bases numbered 7, after V lost 3 bases and J lost 5 bases. CDR3 sequence: CASSDILAGGLETQYF. The DNA for the CDR3 is TGTGCCAGCAGTGATATACTAGCGGGGGGCTTGGAGACCCAGTACTTC.

The V and J genes are TRBV7-9 and TRBJ2-7; TRBD2 agrees at 8 bases. Germline assignment: CDR1 SEHNR and CDR2 FQNEAQ (reference sequence). With V trimmed by 4 bases and J by 2 bases, 4 bases remained unmatched. This CDR3 is 14 amino acids long. The chain's CDR3 is CASSSRTSPYEQYF. CDR3 in DNA: TGTGCCAGCAGCTCAAGGACTAGCCCCTACGAGCAGTACTTC.

CDR3 region: CASSLSGDYEQYF. The CDR3 nucleotides read TGTGCCAGCAGCTTGTCAGGAGACTACGAGCAGTACTTC. This chain uses TRBV5-6 with TRBJ2-7; D remains ambiguous. Germline CDR1 and CDR2: SGHDT and YYEEEE. Trimming left V 1 base short and J 3 bases short, with 8 bases between. The CDR3 extends over 13 amino acids.

This clone was picked up a small number of times. The chain carries TRBV6-1 and TRBJ2-1; D gene uncertain. V lost 6 bases to trimming and J lost 0 bases, with 12 bases between them. Germline CDR1 MNHNS, CDR2 SASEGT. The CDR3 has 15 amino acids. The CDR3 DNA reads as TGTGCCAGCAGCGATAAGGTGGGCTCCTACAATGAGCAGTTCTTC. It translates to CASSDKVGSYNEQFF.

V usage is TRBV27 and J usage is TRBJ2-7; 8 nucleotides align to TRBD2. Per the germline V gene, CDR1 is MNHEY and CDR2 is SMNVEV (reference sequence). CDR3 length: 14 residues. The V segment lost 0 bases and the J segment 4 bases; nucleotides outside the gene matches: 2. CDR3 DNA sequence: TGTGCCAGCAGTTTATCGCAGCGGGGGTACGAGCAGTACTTC. The encoded protein is CASSLSQRGYEQYF.

The chain links TRBV15 to TRBJ1-2; TRBD1 might be the D (6 bases). The CDR3 is 15 amino acids. Trimming removed 5 bases from V and 0 bases from J, with 13 bases in between. Germline V gives CDR1 LNHNV, CDR2 YYDKDF (reference sequence). The CDR3 loop is CATSSHRESNYGYTF. DNA of the CDR3: TGTGCCACCAGCTCTCACAGGGAATCTAACTATGGCTACACCTTC.

This clone was counted a single time. The J gene is TRBJ2-6, the V gene TRBV13; TRBD1 agrees at 7 bases. J gave up 0 bases and V 2 bases, and 7 bases lay outside the gene matches. Per germline, CDR1 PRHDT and CDR2 FYEKMQ (reference sequence). The CDR3 contains 18 residues. The CDR3 sequence: CASSLLRDSHSGANVLTF. In DNA form, the CDR3 reads TGTGCCAGCAGCTTACTCCGGGACAGTCACTCTGGGGCCAACGTCCTGACTTTC.

CDR3 in DNA: TGTGCCAGTAGTATGAATTCGGGCCACCAAGAGACCCAGTACTTC. As protein: CASSMNSGHQETQYF. The chain recombines TRBV19 with TRBJ2-5; D unclear. Trimming left V 3 bases short and J 0 bases short, with 11 bases between. Germline loops: CDR1 LNHDA, CDR2 SQIVND (reference sequence). This CDR3 is 15 amino acids long.